Below, 14 T cell receptor beta chains from the same sample are listed, as sequenced in a study of blood T cell repertoires in COVID-19 (TCRdb year 2020). Library preparation used the immunoSEQ multiplex PCR assay. TCRdb stores this immuneACCESS table with in-frame sequences only. Part of the clones is absent; in the studies checked, under half of the shortfall reflects unresolved V genes, and no reason is known for the rest. This sample gives 150,000 to 200,000 clones in total; around 81% of them show up just once. The ten largest clones capture more than 9.5% of the sample. Sequenced: peripheral blood. The receptors originated from a man aged 55-75 years with active or convalescent COVID-19.

The rearrangement uses TRBV19 and TRBJ1-2; D gene unclear. The CDR3 extends over 13 amino acids. CDR1 and CDR2 from the germline V gene are LNHDA and SQIVND (reference sequence). With 0 bases removed from V and 4 bases from J, the gap between germline ends came to 6 bases. The DNA of the CDR3 is TGTGCCAGTAGTATAGATCTCGGCTATGGCTACACCTTC. This gives the protein CASSIDLGYGYTF.

The V and J genes are TRBV11-1 and TRBJ1-6, with unresolved D. The CDR3 extends over 16 amino acids. The germline gives CDR1 SGHAT, CDR2 FQDESV (reference sequence). V was clipped by 5 bases and J by 7 bases, with 18 bases between them. This chain's CDR3 is CASSPKWASANSPLHF. The CDR3 region has the DNA TGTGCCAGCAGCCCGAAGTGGGCTTCGGCAAATTCACCCCTCCACTTT.

V usage is TRBV2 and J usage is TRBJ2-5, with 10 bases that match TRBD2. CDR1 is SNHLY, CDR2 FYNNEI, per germline. This CDR3 comprises 14 residues. V lost 6 bases to trimming and J lost 5 bases; unmatched junction nucleotides: 6. The CDR3 coding sequence is TGTGCCAGCAGCCTAGCGGGAGTTTGGGAGACCCAGTACTTC. Translating gives CASSLAGVWETQYF.

The chain combines TRBV29-1 with TRBJ2-7, with D possibly matching TRBD2 (5 bases). The ends were cut back, 1 base at V and 0 bases at J, with 7 bases in the middle. Germline assignment: CDR1 SQVTM and CDR2 ANQGSEA. The CDR3 consists of 13 residues. As DNA, the CDR3 is TGCAGCGTTGAAGTAGGGAGCTCCTACGAGCAGTACTTC. This sequence encodes CSVEVGSSYEQYF.

V and J are TRBV3-1 (or the pseudogene TRBV3-2) and TRBJ1-4, with D maybe TRBD1 (5 bases). V was cut by 2 bases and J by 5 bases, with 12 bases left in between. Germline V gene lookup returns CDR1 LGHDT and CDR2 YNNKEL (reference sequence). The CDR3 has 15 residues. The CDR3 here is CASSQISGGNEKLFF. The CDR3 bases are TGTGCCAGCAGCCAAATCAGCGGGGGAAATGAAAAACTGTTTTTT.

The chain carries TRBV7-9 and TRBJ1-3, with 8 bases aligning to TRBD1. This CDR3 contains 14 residues. The V gene end was trimmed by 6 bases and the J gene end by 4 bases; junction bases not matched to a gene: 5. From germline, CDR1 is SEHNR and CDR2 FQNEAQ (reference sequence). The CDR3 is CASRPTGDGNTIYF. As DNA, the CDR3 is TGTGCCAGCAGACCGACAGGGGACGGAAACACCATATATTTT. The whole variable domain, remainder taken from reference TRBV7-9 and TRBJ1-3, is DTGVSQNPRHKITKRGQNVTFRCDPISEHNRLYWYRQTLGQGPEFLTYFQNEAQLEKSRLLSDRFSAERPKGSFSTLEIQRTEQGDSAMYLCASRPTGDGNTIYFGEGSWLTVV.

The rearrangement links TRBV12-3 or TRBV12-4 to TRBJ1-6; D might be TRBD1 (6 bases). The length of the CDR3 is 13 residues. Trimming left V 1 base short and J 15 bases short, with 13 bases between. The CDR3 DNA is TGTGCCAGCAGTTTAGAATCGGCGACAGGCCTCCACTTT. Amino acid sequence: CASSLESATGLHF.

V and J are TRBV28 and TRBJ1-5; 10 nucleotides align to TRBD1. The germline CDR1 and CDR2 sequences are MDHEN and SYDVKM. V trimming: 6 bases; J trimming: 7 bases; junction bases outside the gene matches: 9. The CDR3 runs to 15 residues. CDR3 coding DNA: TGTGCCAGCAGATTGGGGGACAGGGGACGACAGCCCCAGCATTTT. Its protein is CASRLGDRGRQPQHF.

This chain links TRBV5-1 with TRBJ1-4; D might be TRBD1 (5 bases). The V end was cut by 0 bases, the J end by 2 bases, with 8 bases between. The CDR3 is 15 amino acids. Germline V gene data show CDR1 as SGHRS and CDR2 as YFSETQ. The CDR3 DNA sequence: TGCGCCAGCAGCTTGGTGGGGGGGACTAATGAAAAACTGTTTTTT. Protein: CASSLVGGTNEKLFF.

The chain employs TRBV10-3 and TRBJ2-1, with 10 nucleotides matching TRBD2. CDR1 ENHRY and CDR2 SYGVKD come from the germline V gene. The V segment lost 6 bases and the J segment 7 bases; nucleotides outside the gene matches: 6. The CDR3 loop spans 14 amino acids. The CDR3 sequence is CAIRALAGVNEQFF. In DNA form, the CDR3 reads TGTGCCATCAGGGCGCTAGCGGGGGTAAATGAGCAGTTCTTC.

The chain combines TRBV7-7 with TRBJ2-1; TRBD2 matches 7 bases. There are 15 residues in the CDR3. In germline, CDR1 is SSHAT, CDR2 FNYEAQ (reference sequence). Trimming at V came to 4 bases and at J to 0 bases, leaving 3 bases not matched to a gene. Here the CDR3 reads CASSSGGSSYNEQFF. Here the CDR3 DNA reads TGTGCCAGCAGCTCGGGGGGAAGCTCCTACAATGAGCAGTTCTTC.

The gene calls are TRBV19 and TRBJ2-7; maybe TRBD1 (5 bases). The CDR3 totals 13 residues. CDR1 is LNHDA, CDR2 SQIVND, per germline (reference sequence). Trimming took off 4 bases at V and 2 bases at J, with 9 bases between the two ends. The CDR3 region has the DNA TGTGCCAGTAGTAAGTCCAGGGCCTACGAGCAGTACTTC. Protein sequence: CASSKSRAYEQYF.

This clone was observed a few times. This sequence joins TRBV6-5 and TRBJ2-1, with 7 bases fitting TRBD2. V gave up 8 bases and J gave up 1 base; unmatched junction bases: 5. This CDR3 is built from 14 residues. Germline CDR1 and CDR2: MNHEY and SVGAGI. In nucleotides, the CDR3 is TGTGCCAGCGGGAGGGCCGGATCCTACAATGAGCAGTTCTTC. Protein product: CASGRAGSYNEQFF.

V gene TRBV2 combines with J gene TRBJ1-6; 8 bases are a match to TRBD1. V lost 7 bases and J lost 13; bases outside the gene matches: 12. The V gene's germline CDR1 is SNHLY and CDR2 FYNNEI. CDR3 length: 14 amino acids. In nucleotides, the CDR3 is TGTGCCAGCAAGGGGGACAGGACCCTTGATCCCCTCCACTTT. It translates to CASKGDRTLDPLHF.